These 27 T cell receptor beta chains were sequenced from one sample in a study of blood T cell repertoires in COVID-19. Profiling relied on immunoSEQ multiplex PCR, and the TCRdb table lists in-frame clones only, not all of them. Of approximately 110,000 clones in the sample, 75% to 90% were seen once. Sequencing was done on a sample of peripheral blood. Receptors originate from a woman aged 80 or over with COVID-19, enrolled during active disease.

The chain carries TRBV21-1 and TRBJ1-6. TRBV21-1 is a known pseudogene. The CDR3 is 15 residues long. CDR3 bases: TGTGCCAGCTCACCGAGCTCTCGGTTGAATTCACCCCTCCACTTT. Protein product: CASSPSSRLNSPLHF.

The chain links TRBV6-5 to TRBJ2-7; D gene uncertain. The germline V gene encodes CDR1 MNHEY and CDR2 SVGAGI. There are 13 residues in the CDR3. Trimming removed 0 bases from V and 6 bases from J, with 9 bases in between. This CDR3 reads CASSYSTRAEQYF. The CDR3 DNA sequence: TGTGCCAGCAGTTACTCGACTCGCGCCGAGCAGTACTTC.

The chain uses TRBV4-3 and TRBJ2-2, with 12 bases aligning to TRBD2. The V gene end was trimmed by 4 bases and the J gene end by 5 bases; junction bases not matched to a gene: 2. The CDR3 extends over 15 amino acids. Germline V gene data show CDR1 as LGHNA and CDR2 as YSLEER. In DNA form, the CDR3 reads TGCGCCAGCAGCCTTGGACTAGCGGGGACCGGGGAGCTGTTTTTT. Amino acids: CASSLGLAGTGELFF.

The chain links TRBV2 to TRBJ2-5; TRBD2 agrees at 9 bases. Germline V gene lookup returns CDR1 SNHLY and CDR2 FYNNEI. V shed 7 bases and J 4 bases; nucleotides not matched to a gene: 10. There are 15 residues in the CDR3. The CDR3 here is CASKSVAGASETQYF. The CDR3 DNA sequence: TGTGCCAGCAAGAGCGTAGCGGGAGCCTCAGAGACCCAGTACTTC.

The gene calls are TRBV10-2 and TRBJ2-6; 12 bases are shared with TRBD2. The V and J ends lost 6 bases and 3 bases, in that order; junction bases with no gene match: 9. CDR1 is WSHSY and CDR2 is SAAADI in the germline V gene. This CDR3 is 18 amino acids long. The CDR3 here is CASSPQLAGGFGANVLTF. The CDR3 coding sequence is TGCGCCAGCAGCCCTCAACTAGCGGGAGGTTTTGGGGCCAACGTCCTGACTTTC.

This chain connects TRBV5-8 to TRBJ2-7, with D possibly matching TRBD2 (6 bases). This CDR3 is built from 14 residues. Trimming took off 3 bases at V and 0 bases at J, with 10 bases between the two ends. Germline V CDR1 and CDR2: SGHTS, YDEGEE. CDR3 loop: CASSSGLFSYEQYF. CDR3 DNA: TGTGCCAGCAGCTCAGGACTATTCTCCTACGAGCAGTACTTC.

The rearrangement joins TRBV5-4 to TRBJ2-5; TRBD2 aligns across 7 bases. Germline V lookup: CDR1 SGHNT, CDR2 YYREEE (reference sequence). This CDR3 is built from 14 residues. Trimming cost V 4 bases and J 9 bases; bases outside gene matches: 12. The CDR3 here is CASSPGGELRAQYF. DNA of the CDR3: TGTGCCAGCAGCCCGGGGGGAGAGCTTAGGGCCCAGTACTTC.

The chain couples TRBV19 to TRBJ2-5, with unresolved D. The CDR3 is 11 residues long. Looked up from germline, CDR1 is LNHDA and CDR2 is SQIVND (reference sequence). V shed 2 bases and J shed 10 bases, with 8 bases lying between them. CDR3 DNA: TGTGCCAGTAGTATAAATGTGCGCCAGTACTTC. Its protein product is CASSINVRQYF.

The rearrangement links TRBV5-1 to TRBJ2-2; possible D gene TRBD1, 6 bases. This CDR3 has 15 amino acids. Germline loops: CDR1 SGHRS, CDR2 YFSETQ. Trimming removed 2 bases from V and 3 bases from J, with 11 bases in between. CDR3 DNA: TGCGCCAGCAGCTTACAGGGACGGGACACCGGGGAGCTGTTTTTT. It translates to CASSLQGRDTGELFF.

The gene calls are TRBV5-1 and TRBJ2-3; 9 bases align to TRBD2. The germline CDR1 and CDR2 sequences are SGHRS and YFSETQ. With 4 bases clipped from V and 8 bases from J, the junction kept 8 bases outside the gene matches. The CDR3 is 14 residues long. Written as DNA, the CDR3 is TGCGCCAGCAGCACGACGACACTAGCGGGTACGCAGTATTTT. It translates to CASSTTTLAGTQYF.

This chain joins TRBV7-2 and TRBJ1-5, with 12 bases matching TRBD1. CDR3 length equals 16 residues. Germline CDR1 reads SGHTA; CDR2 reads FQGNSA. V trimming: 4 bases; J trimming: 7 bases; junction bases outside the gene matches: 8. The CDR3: CASSSLGQGARQPQHF. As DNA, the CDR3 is TGTGCCAGCAGCTCATTGGGACAGGGGGCACGGCAGCCCCAGCATTTT. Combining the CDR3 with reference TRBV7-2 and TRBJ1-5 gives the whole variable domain GAGVSQSPSNKVTEKGKDVELRCDPISGHTALYWYRQSLGQGLEFLIYFQGNSAPDKSGLPSDRFSAERTGGSVSTLTIQRTQQEDSAVYLCASSSLGQGARQPQHFGDGTRLSIL.

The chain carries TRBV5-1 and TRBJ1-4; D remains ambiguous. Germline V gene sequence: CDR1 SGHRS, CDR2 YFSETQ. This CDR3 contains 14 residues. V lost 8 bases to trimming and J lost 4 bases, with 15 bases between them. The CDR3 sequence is CASRLGSLNEKLFF. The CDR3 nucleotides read TGCGCCAGTCGGCTGGGGAGCCTTAATGAAAAACTGTTTTTT. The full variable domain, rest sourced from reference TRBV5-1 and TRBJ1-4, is KAGVTQTPRYLIKTRGQQVTLSCSPISGHRSVSWYQQTPGQGLQFLFEYFSETQRNKGNFPGRFSGRQFSNSRSEMNVSTLELGDSALYLCASRLGSLNEKLFFGSGTQLSVL.

The CDR3 coding sequence is TGTGCCAGCAGCGTAGCGCCCTCAGCCTACGAGCAGTACTTC. It encodes CASSVAPSAYEQYF. The rearrangement uses TRBV9 and TRBJ2-7; D gene uncertain. Germline CDR1 is SGDLS and CDR2 is YYNGEE. The CDR3 length is 14 residues. V was trimmed by 0 bases and J by 2 bases, leaving 9 bases between them. Drawing the rest from reference TRBV9 and TRBJ2-7, the complete variable domain is DSGVTQTPKHLITATGQRVTLRCSPRSGDLSVYWYQQSLDQGLQFLIQYYNGEERAKGNILERFSAQQFPDLHSELNLSSLELGDSALYFCASSVAPSAYEQYFGPGTRLTVT.

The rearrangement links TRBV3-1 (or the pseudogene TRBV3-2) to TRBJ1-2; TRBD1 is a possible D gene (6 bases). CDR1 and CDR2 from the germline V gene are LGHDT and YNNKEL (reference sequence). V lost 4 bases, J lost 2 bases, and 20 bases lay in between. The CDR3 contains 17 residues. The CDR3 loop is CASSRSTGLQVNYGYTF. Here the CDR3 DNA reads TGTGCCAGCAGCCGATCCACAGGGTTACAGGTGAACTATGGCTACACCTTC.

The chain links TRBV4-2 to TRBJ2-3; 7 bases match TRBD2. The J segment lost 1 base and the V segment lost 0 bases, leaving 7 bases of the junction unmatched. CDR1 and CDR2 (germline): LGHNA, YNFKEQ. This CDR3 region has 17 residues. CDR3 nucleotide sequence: TGTGCCAGCAGCCAAGAACCGATTGGGAGGGGCACAGATACGCAGTATTTT. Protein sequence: CASSQEPIGRGTDTQYF.

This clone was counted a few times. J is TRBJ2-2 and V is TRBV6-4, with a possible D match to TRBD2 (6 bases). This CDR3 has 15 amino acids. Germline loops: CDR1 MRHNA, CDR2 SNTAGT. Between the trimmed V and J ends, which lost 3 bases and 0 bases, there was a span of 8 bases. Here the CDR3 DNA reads TGTGCCAGCAGTGATAGCGGCTCGAACACCGGGGAGCTGTTTTTT. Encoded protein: CASSDSGSNTGELFF.

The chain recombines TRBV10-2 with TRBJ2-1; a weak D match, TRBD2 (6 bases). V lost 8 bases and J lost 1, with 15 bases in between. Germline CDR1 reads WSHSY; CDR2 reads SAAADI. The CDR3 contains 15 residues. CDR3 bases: TGCGCCAGCGCCGCGAGTAGCGGATCCTACAATGAGCAGTTCTTC. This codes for CASAASSGSYNEQFF.

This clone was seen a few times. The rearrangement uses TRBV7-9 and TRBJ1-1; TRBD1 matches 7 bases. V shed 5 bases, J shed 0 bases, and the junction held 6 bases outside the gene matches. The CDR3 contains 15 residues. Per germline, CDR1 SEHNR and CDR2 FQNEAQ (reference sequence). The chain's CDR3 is CASSPGGLMNTEAFF. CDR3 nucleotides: TGTGCCAGCAGCCCAGGGGGGTTAATGAACACTGAAGCTTTCTTT.

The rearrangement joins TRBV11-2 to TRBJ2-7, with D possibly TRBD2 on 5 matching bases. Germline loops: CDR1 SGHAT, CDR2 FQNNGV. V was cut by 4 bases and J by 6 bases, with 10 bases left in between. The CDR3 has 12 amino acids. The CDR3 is CASSSGGFEQYF. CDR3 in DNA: TGTGCCAGCAGCTCCGGAGGATTCGAGCAGTACTTC.

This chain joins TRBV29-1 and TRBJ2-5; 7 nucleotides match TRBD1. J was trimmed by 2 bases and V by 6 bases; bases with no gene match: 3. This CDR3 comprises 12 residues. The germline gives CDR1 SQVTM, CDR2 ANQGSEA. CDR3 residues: CSVNRGQETQYF. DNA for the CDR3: TGCAGCGTAAACAGGGGTCAAGAGACCCAGTACTTC. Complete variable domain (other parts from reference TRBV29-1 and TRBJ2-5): SAVISQKPSRDICQRGTSLTIQCQVDSQVTMMFWYRQQPGQSLTLIATANQGSEATYESGFVIDKFPISRPNLTFSTLTVSNMSPEDSSIYLCSVNRGQETQYFGPGTRLLVL.

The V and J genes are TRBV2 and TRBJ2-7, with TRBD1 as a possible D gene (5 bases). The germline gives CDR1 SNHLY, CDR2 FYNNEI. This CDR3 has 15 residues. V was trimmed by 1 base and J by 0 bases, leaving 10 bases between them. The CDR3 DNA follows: TGTGCCAGCAGTGAAGGGGGCTTTAGCTCCTACGAGCAGTACTTC. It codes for CASSEGGFSSYEQYF.

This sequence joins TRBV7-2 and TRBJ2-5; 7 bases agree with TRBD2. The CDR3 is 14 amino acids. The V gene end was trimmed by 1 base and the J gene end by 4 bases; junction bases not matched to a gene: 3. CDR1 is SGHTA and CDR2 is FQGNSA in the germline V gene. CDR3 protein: CASSLGREGETQYF. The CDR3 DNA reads TGTGCCAGCAGCTTAGGGAGGGAGGGAGAGACCCAGTACTTC.

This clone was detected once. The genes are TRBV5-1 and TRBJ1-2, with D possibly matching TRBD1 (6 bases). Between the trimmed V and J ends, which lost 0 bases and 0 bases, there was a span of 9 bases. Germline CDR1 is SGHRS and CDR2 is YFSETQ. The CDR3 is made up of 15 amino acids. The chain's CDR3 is CASSLAAGANYGYTF. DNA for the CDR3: TGCGCCAGCAGCTTGGCCGCAGGGGCTAACTATGGCTACACCTTC.

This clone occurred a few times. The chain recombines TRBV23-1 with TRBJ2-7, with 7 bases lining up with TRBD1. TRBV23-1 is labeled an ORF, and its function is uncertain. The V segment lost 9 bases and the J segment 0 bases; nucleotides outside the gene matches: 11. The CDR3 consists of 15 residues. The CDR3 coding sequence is TGCGCCAGAAAACCCGGGACAGCCTACTCCTACGAGCAGTACTTC. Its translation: CARKPGTAYSYEQYF.

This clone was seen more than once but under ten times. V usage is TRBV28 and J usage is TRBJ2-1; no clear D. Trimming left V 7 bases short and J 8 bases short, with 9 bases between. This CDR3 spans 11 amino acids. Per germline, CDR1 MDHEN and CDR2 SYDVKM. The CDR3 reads CASTLFDEQFF. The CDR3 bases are TGTGCCAGCACCCTCTTCGATGAGCAGTTCTTC.

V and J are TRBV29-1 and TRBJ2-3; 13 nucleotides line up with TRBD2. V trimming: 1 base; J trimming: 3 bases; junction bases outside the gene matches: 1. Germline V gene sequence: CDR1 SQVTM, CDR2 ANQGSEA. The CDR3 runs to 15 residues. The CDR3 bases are TGCAGCGTTGAAGGGACTAGCGGGAGTACAGATACGCAGTATTTT. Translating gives CSVEGTSGSTDTQYF.

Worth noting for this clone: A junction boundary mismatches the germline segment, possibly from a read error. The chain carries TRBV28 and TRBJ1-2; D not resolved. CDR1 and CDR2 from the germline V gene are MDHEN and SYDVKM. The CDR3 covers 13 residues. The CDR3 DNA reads TGTGCCAGCAGCTCGACTACCACCGCGCTCCCTAACTTC. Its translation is CASSSTTTALPNF.